These 18 T cell receptor beta chains originate from one sample sequenced in a study of cytomegalovirus exposure and HLA in healthy donors. The PCR employed 60 Vbeta primers together with 13 Jbeta primers. The data were produced by immunoSEQ multiplex PCR, yet TCRdb's version contains in-frame clones alone and is incomplete. The sample contains around 150,000 clones, about three quarters of which appear only once. Sequencing input: PBMCs. These receptors were collected from a middle-aged woman in good health and CMV-seropositive.

The chain combines TRBV7-9 with TRBJ2-1; 8 nucleotides match TRBD2. The CDR3 runs to 13 residues. V was clipped by 5 bases and J by 16 bases; unmatched bases: 13. Germline CDR1 SEHNR, CDR2 FQNEAQ (reference sequence). Here the CDR3 reads CASSPRQAGEAFF. For the CDR3, the DNA is TGTGCCAGCAGCCCGCGACAAGCGGGAGAGGCCTTCTTC.

Only one count was recorded for this clone. The J gene is TRBJ2-3, the V gene TRBV5-6; 9 nucleotides match TRBD1. The ends lost 0 bases at V and 7 bases at J; junction bases unmatched: 3. This CDR3 comprises 14 residues. Germline CDR1 is SGHDT and CDR2 is YYEEEE. CDR3: CASSLVDRGNTQYF. The DNA of the CDR3 is TGTGCCAGCAGCTTGGTGGACAGGGGAAATACGCAGTATTTT.

The V and J genes are TRBV7-9 and TRBJ2-4, with TRBD2 identical over 14 bases. Germline V lookup: CDR1 SEHNR, CDR2 FQNEAQ (reference sequence). This CDR3 has 14 amino acids. Trimming removed 4 bases from V and 16 bases from J; junction bases left unmatched: 9. The CDR3 region has the DNA TGTGCCAGCAGCTCAAGTGAGGGACTAGCGGGAGTATACTTC. Translated: CASSSSEGLAGVYF.

The V and J genes are TRBV14 and TRBJ2-2; D perhaps matches TRBD2 (5 bases). The germline gives CDR1 SGHDN, CDR2 FVKESK. The CDR3 has 13 residues. V lost 1 base and J lost 7, with 7 bases in between. In DNA form, the CDR3 reads TGTGCCAGCAGCCAAGCGGGGAGCGGGGAGCTGTTTTTT. This translates into CASSQAGSGELFF.

The V and J genes are TRBV5-1 and TRBJ2-1, with a possible D match to TRBD2 (5 bases). Trimming pared 0 bases from V and 7 bases from J, leaving 14 bases between. Germline V gene data show CDR1 as SGHRS and CDR2 as YFSETQ. CDR3 size: 15 residues. The CDR3 sequence: CASSLASKPGNEQFF. CDR3 nucleotides: TGCGCCAGCAGCTTGGCCTCGAAGCCGGGGAATGAGCAGTTCTTC.

The CDR3 reads CASSLMAASSYEQYF. CDR3 nucleotide sequence: TGTGCCAGCAGCTTAATGGCGGCGAGCTCCTACGAGCAGTACTTC. The chain couples TRBV7-2 to TRBJ2-7, with no clear D. The CDR3 loop spans 15 amino acids. Trimming stripped 2 bases from V and 0 bases from J, with 11 bases between. Per the germline V gene, CDR1 is SGHTA and CDR2 is FQGNSA.

This clone was found once. The V gene is TRBV9, the J gene TRBJ1-1; D call uncertain. The CDR3 totals 14 residues. V was pared by 4 bases and J by 9 bases, with 19 bases between. The germline CDR1 and CDR2 sequences are SGDLS and YYNGEE. Here the CDR3 DNA reads TGTGCCAGCAGCCCCTCGTCTGACACCCCTAAAGCTTTCTTT. Encoded protein: CASSPSSDTPKAFF.

The V call is TRBV6-5, the J call TRBJ2-5; D might be TRBD1 (5 bases). This CDR3 region has 16 residues. V was shortened by 0 bases and J by 5 bases, with 16 bases between the two germline ends. Germline-derived CDR1 and CDR2 are MNHEY and SVGAGI. Here the CDR3 reads CASSYSNTPGLETQYF. In nucleotides, the CDR3 is TGTGCCAGCAGTTACTCGAATACCCCAGGGCTGGAGACCCAGTACTTC.

This chain joins TRBV5-1 and TRBJ2-1; D gene ambiguous. CDR1 is SGHRS, CDR2 YFSETQ, per germline. The germline V and J ends were trimmed by 2 bases and 0 bases, with 9 bases remaining between them. The CDR3 extends over 15 amino acids. The CDR3 reads CASSLARSSYNEQFF. CDR3 DNA: TGCGCCAGCAGCTTAGCGCGTAGCTCCTACAATGAGCAGTTCTTC.

This sequence joins TRBV11-2 and TRBJ1-5; a possible D gene is TRBD1 (5 bases). Per germline, CDR1 SGHAT and CDR2 FQNNGV. The germline V and J ends were trimmed by 3 bases and 2 bases, with 8 bases remaining between them. The CDR3 extends over 14 amino acids. The CDR3: CASSLGGGNQPQHF. As DNA, the CDR3 is TGTGCCAGCAGCTTGGGAGGGGGCAATCAGCCCCAGCATTTT. Full variable domain (outside the CDR3, taken from reference TRBV11-2 and TRBJ1-5): EAGVAQSPRYKIIEKRQSVAFWCNPISGHATLYWYQQILGQGPKLLIQFQNNGVVDDSQLPKDRFSAERLKGVDSTLKIQPAKLEDSAVYLCASSLGGGNQPQHFGDGTRLSIL.

The gene calls are TRBV7-2 and TRBJ2-1, with 11 bases that match TRBD2. V dropped 1 base and J dropped 3; count of bases not matched to a gene: 8. Germline CDR1 reads SGHTA; CDR2 reads FQGNSA. The CDR3 consists of 18 residues. CDR3 nucleotides: TGTGCCAGCAGCTTAGTCTCGGCTAGCGGGGGGTTCTACAATGAGCAGTTCTTC. Encoded protein: CASSLVSASGGFYNEQFF.

The chain is built from TRBV7-9 and TRBJ1-2, with 7 bases identical to TRBD1. V was pared by 3 bases and J by 7 bases, with 5 bases of the junction left unmatched. CDR3 length: 13 residues. Germline V gives CDR1 SEHNR, CDR2 FQNEAQ (reference sequence). This CDR3 reads CASSFTGESGYTF. CDR3 DNA: TGTGCCAGCAGCTTTACAGGGGAAAGTGGCTACACCTTC.

This chain connects TRBV5-1 to TRBJ2-4; possibly TRBD2 for D (5 bases). This CDR3 has 15 amino acids. Germline V gives CDR1 SGHRS, CDR2 YFSETQ. V dropped 4 bases and J dropped 1 base, with 12 bases sitting between them. CDR3 nucleotides: TGCGCCAGCAGCCGAGGACTTGGGGCCAAAAACATTCAGTACTTC. It translates to CASSRGLGAKNIQYF.

The chain joins TRBV9 to TRBJ1-1, with 7 bases that match TRBD1. The length of the CDR3 is 15 residues. With 3 bases clipped from V and 0 bases from J, the junction kept 5 bases outside the gene matches. CDR1 is SGDLS and CDR2 is YYNGEE in the germline V gene. The CDR3 bases are TGTGCCAGCAGCGGACGGACAGGAGTGAACACTGAAGCTTTCTTT. Amino acid sequence: CASSGRTGVNTEAFF.

Note on this clone: Other DNA sequences in the same sample also yield this CDR3. This chain connects TRBV29-1 to TRBJ2-7; D not resolved. Per germline, CDR1 SQVTM and CDR2 ANQGSEA. V lost 5 bases, J lost 1 base, and 6 bases lay in between. This CDR3 is built from 11 residues. CDR3 amino acids: CSVRGSYEQYF. The CDR3 DNA reads TGCAGCGTTCGCGGTTCCTACGAGCAGTACTTC.

The genes are TRBV5-6 and TRBJ1-2; 8 nucleotides align to TRBD1. J lost 8 bases, V lost 1 base, and 13 bases had no gene match. The CDR3 totals 16 residues. The germline CDR1 and CDR2 sequences are SGHDT and YYEEEE. The CDR3 region has the DNA TGTGCCAGCAGCTTGCAGGGCAACAGGGGGGTGAACGGCTACACCTTC. It is translated as CASSLQGNRGVNGYTF.

This chain joins TRBV29-1 and TRBJ2-1, with D hard to call. In germline, CDR1 is SQVTM, CDR2 ANQGSEA. This CDR3 is built from 15 residues. V lost 2 bases to trimming and J lost 2 bases, with 13 bases between them. The CDR3 spells CSVERDSGPYNEQFF. The CDR3 coding sequence is TGCAGCGTTGAAAGAGACTCCGGTCCCTACAATGAGCAGTTCTTC.

This sequence joins TRBV7-7 and TRBJ2-7, with 11 bases fitting TRBD1. Per germline, CDR1 SSHAT and CDR2 FNYEAQ (reference sequence). V shed 3 bases, J shed 5 bases, and the junction held 6 bases outside the gene matches. This CDR3 spans 15 amino acids. CDR3 coding DNA: TGTGCCAGCAGCTTGGGAGGGACAGGGGGAGACGAGCAGTACTTC. Translating gives CASSLGGTGGDEQYF. The full variable domain, with the rest looked up from reference TRBV7-7 and TRBJ2-7, is GAGVSQSPRYKVTKRGQDVTLRCDPISSHATLYWYQQALGQGPEFLTYFNYEAQPDKSGLPSDRFSAERPEGSISTLTIQRTEQRDSAMYRCASSLGGTGGDEQYFGPGTRLTVT.